This T cell receptor (beta chain) derives from a study of response to subunit inactivated influenza vaccine. The CDR3 runs to 13 residues. Trimming removed 1 base from V and 12 bases from J, with 12 bases in between. The germline V gene has CDR1 MNHNS and CDR2 SASEGT. MiXCR was run by TCRdb on the RT-PCR reads, yielding one entry per CDR3 protein. The table records about 520,000 distinct CDR3 sequences, more than 7% of them present only once. The sequence came from a man between 50 and 70 years old who received an inactivated influenza vaccine. The chain combines TRBV6-1 with TRBJ1-4; no definite D call. This sample comprised PBMCs from blood, obtained around 25 months after vaccination. CDR3 protein: CASSEVGMTELFF. As DNA, the CDR3 is TGTGCCAGCAGTGAAGTTGGGATGACGGAACTGTTTTTT.